The rows below give T cell receptor beta chains drawn from one sample of a study of neurological immune-mediated disorders. TCRdb redid the calling of the 5' RACE reads with MiXCR, one entry per CDR3 protein. The data hold 75,000 to 80,000 distinct CDR3 sequences, with roughly 4.7% observed a single time. The source material was PBMCs. The source is a woman in her 30s with multiple sclerosis. The CDR3 runs from the conserved cysteine through the conserved F or W.

v_call | cdr3_length | cdr3_aa
TRBV2 | 17 | CASGDYPILGGRYEQYF
TRBV5-6 | 13 | CASSRPHTDTQYF
TRBV6-4 | 14 | CASSGGANTGELFF
TRBV20-1 | 14 | CSARDRGSGEKLFF
TRBV11-2 | 16 | CASSLDRIVNTGELFF
TRBV5-6 | 13 | CASSLGPVPRQYF
TRBV5-1 | 16 | CASSRVLAGAQETQYF
TRBV11-3 | 15 | CASSPVGGSTDTQYF
TRBV3-1 | 14 | CASSQENSNQPQHF
TRBV2 | 14 | CASEPGQRTGELFF
TRBV14 | 15 | CASSQGVRVLDTQYF
TRBV5-6 | 14 | CASSLALGPGELFF
TRBV20-1 | 13 | CSARTGVTDTQYF
TRBV5-5 | 14 | CASSLEWVGTEAFF
TRBV7-8 | 16 | CASSQTPTGGLNEQFF
TRBV20-1 | 14 | CSAGHGGGKETQYF
TRBV6-6 | 20 | CASSRPGGLAGRGPAYEQYF
TRBV4-2 | 14 | CASSQESGNGEAFF
TRBV4-1 | 13 | CASSQARTDTQYF
TRBV12-3/TRBV12-4 | 20 | CASSFWLAGSTFGTNTEAFF
TRBV2 | 14 | CASSEGSITYEQYF
TRBV20-1 | 14 | CSAIIGGLNQPQHF
TRBV7-9 | 11 | CASSFTDTQYF
TRBV7-2 | 13 | CASSLQEGNEQFF
TRBV14 | 16 | CASSRPPERDYKTQNF
TRBV20-1 | 15 | CSARRASGGTDTQYF
TRBV20-1 | 15 | CSANYGRGALNEQFF
TRBV20-1 | 13 | CSARRQQNTEAFF
TRBV28 | 15 | CASSATGTTYNEQFF
TRBV7-2 | 14 | CASRPPTQGRTQYF
TRBV7-2 | 15 | CASSLGFGARSPLHF
TRBV7-8 | 14 | CASSFPGLANEQYF
TRBV18 | 14 | CASSFYREDTEAFF
TRBV6-5 | 14 | CASSKVLSLYGYTF
TRBV6-1 | 14 | CASTTRQAAYGYTF
TRBV30 | 16 | CAWSAQGYVSNQPQHF
TRBV20-1 | 15 | CSAREGGGQGYEQYF
TRBV20-1 | 13 | CSARTGGPYEQYF
TRBV12-3/TRBV12-4 | 12 | CASSFTGDEQYF
TRBV29-1 | 14 | CSVGSETGGAAQYF
TRBV5-5 | 14 | CASSLTGVQETQYF
TRBV5-1 | 13 | CASSPRGDYEQYF
TRBV3-1 | 19 | CASSQESGFSSGSFDAQFF
TRBV14 | 14 | CASSQDLAGGEQFF
TRBV20-1 | 15 | CSARGSAGGYNEQFF
TRBV6-6 | 14 | CASTRTGSTDTQYF
TRBV20-1 | 14 | CSARQGGSYNEQFF
TRBV20-1 | 14 | CSAKGTLSTDTQYF
TRBV5-1 | 17 | CASRGLAGGLSYNEQFF
TRBV7-2 | 15 | CASSLAGHSTDTQYF
TRBV20-1 | 15 | CSARAPGGTNTEAFF
TRBV5-1 | 13 | CASSFVNSYEQYF